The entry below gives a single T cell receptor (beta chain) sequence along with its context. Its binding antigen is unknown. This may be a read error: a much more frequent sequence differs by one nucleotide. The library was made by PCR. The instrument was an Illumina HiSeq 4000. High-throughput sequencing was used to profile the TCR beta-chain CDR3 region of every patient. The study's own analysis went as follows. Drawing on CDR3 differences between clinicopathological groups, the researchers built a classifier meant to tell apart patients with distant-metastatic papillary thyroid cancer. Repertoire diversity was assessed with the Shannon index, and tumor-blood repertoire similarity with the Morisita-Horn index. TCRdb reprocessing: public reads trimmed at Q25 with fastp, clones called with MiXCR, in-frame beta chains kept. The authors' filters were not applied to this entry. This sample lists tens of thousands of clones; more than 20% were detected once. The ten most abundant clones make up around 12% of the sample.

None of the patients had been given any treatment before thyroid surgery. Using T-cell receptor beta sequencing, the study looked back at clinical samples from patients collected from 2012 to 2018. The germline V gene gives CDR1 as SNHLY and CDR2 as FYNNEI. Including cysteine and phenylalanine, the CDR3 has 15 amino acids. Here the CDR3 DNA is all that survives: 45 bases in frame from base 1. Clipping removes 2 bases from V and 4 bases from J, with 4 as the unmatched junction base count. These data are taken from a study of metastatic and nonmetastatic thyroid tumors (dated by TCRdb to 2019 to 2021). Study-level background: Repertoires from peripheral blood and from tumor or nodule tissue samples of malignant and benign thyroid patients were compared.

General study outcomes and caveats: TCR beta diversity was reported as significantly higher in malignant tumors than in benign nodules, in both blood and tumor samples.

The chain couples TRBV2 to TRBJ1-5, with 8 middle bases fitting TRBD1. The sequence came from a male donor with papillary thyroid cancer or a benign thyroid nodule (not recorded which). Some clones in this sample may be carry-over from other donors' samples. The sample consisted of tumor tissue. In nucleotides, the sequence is TGTGCCAGCAGTGAATCCACAGGGGGAAATCAGCCCCAGCATTTT. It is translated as CASSESTGGNQPQHF.